The 2 T cell receptor beta chains below all came from one sample that was sequenced in a study of blood T cells in healthy people across ages. A second about 6 to 12 cycle PCR used barcoded and J-beta primers. Each CDR3 protein gets one entry after TCRdb re-called the 5' RACE reads with MiXCR. The sample yields some 1.8 million distinct CDR3 sequences, about 39% seen once. The sequenced sample consisted of blood. These receptors originate from a human donor in good health.

This clonotype was seen many times. The CDR3 region is CSVFRRGADTQYF. The CDR3 DNA reads TGCAGCGTTTTTAGAAGGGGTGCAGATACGCAGTATTTT. The rearrangement uses TRBV29-1 and TRBJ2-3, with D possibly being TRBD1 (5 bases). The CDR3 covers 13 residues. V was shortened by 5 bases and J by 4 bases, with 13 bases between the two germline ends. Germline V gene data show CDR1 as SQVTM and CDR2 as ANQGSEA.

The V gene is TRBV4-3, the J gene TRBJ2-5; D uncertain. This CDR3 contains 13 residues. Per germline, CDR1 LGHNA and CDR2 YSLEER. Trimming took off 0 bases at V and 11 bases at J, with 13 bases between the two ends. CDR3 sequence (DNA): TGCGCCAGCAGCCAAGATCATCTCAGAGAGCAGTACTTC. Translation gives CASSQDHLREQYF.